This T cell receptor beta chain was captured by sequencing in a study of CD8 T cells in ankylosing spondylitis. Trimming left V 4 bases short and J 7 bases short, with 19 bases between. CDR1 is KGHSH, CDR2 LQKENI, per germline. This CDR3 has 16 amino acids. At least ten counts were recorded for this clonotype. TCRdb fed the 5' RACE reads into MiXCR, producing one record per CDR3 protein. Of more than 95,000 distinct CDR3 sequences listed, roughly 8.7% are singletons. V is TRBV18 and J is TRBJ2-2; D might be TRBD2 (6 bases). This clonotype was sampled from a male donor with ankylosing spondylitis or in good health (not recorded which). The sequencing sample was made of blood, either unsorted or a sorted T cell fraction (not recorded which). In nucleotides, the CDR3 is TGTGCCAGCTCACGGCGTGGGACTTCTTACGGCGGGGAGCTGTTTTTT. Its translation is CASSRRGTSYGGELFF.